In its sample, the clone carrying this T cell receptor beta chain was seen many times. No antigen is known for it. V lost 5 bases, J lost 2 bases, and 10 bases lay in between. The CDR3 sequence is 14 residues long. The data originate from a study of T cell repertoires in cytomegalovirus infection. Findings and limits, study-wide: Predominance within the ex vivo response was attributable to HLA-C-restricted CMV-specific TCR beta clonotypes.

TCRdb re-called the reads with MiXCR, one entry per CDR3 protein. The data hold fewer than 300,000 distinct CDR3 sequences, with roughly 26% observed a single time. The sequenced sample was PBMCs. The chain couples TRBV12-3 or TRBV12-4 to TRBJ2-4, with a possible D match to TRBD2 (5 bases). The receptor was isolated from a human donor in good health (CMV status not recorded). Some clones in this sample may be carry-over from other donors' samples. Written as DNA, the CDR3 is TGTGCCAGCAGTCCAGGCGGGTCCAAAAACATTCAGTACTTC. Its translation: CASSPGGSKNIQYF.